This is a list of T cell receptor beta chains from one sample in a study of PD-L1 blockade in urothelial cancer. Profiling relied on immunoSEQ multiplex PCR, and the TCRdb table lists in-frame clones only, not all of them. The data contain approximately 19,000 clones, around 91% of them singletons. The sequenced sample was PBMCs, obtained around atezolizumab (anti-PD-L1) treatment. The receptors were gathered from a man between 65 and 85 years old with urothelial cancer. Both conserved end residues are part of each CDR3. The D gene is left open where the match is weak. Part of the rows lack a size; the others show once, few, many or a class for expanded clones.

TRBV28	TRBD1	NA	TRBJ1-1	TGTGCCAGCAGTAGGGGGCTGAACACTGAAGCTTTCTTT	CASSRGLNTEAFF
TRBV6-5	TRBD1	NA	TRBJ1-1	TGTGCCAGCAGTTACTCGAGGGCAGGGGGAATCAAAGCTTTCTTT	CASSYSRAGGIKAFF
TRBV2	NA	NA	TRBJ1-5	TGTGCCAGCAGTGAGGCGGCAGATAGCAATCAGCCCCAGCATTTT	CASSEAADSNQPQHF
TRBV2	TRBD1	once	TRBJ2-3	TGTGCCAGCAGTGATGCGAGGGGGCCGGGCACAGATACGCAGTATTTT	CASSDARGPGTDTQYF
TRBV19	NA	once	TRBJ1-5	TGTGCCAGTAGTACTTGGCCCACAGGGCGAGTCTCTCAGCCCCAGCATTTT	CASSTWPTGRVSQPQHF
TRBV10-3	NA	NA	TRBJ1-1	TGTGCCATCAGAAGAGGGACGGAGGGTAAAGGGACTGAAGCTTTCTTT	CAIRRGTEGKGTEAFF
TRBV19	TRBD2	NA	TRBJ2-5	TGTGCCAGTACCTCGCGCTCCTGGACTAGCGGGGTAACCCCAGAGACCCAGTACTTC	CASTSRSWTSGVTPETQYF
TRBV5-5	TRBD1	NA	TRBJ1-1	TGTGCCAGCAGCTTGGAGCAGGGGGCCTTGAACACTGAAGCTTTCTTT	CASSLEQGALNTEAFF
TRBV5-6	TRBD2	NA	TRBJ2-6	TGTGCCAGCAGCTGGTTAGCGGGGGGGCCTTCTGGGGCCAACGTCCTGACTTTC	CASSWLAGGPSGANVLTF
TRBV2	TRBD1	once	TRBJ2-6	TGTGCCAGCAGTACAAGGCGGGACAGGGCTGGGGCCAACGTCCTGACTTTC	CASSTRRDRAGANVLTF
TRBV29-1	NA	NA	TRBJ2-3	TGCAGCGTCTTACCGGGACTGGGGACAGATACGCAGTATTTT	CSVLPGLGTDTQYF
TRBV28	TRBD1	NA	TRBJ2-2	TGTGCCAGCAGAACCTTGGACAGGGTAGTTATCGGGGAGCTGTTTTTT	CASRTLDRVVIGELFF
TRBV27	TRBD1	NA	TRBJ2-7	TGTGCCAGCAACCTTTCAGGGGGTGGTAACGAGCAGTACTTC	CASNLSGGGNEQYF
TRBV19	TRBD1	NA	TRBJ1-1	TGTGCCAGTAGTACGACAGGGGTGAACACTGAAGCTTTCTTT	CASSTTGVNTEAFF
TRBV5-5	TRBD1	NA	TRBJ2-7	TGTGCCAGCAGCTTGGCCGGAGGACAGGGGTTGTACGAGCAGTACTTC	CASSLAGGQGLYEQYF
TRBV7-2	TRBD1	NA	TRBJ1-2	TGTGCCAGCAGCTCGGGACAGGGATCGCACTATGGCTACACCTTC	CASSSGQGSHYGYTF
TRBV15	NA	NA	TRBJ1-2	TGTGCCACCAGCAGAGATAAGGGAGGGTCCTATGGCTACACCTTC	CATSRDKGGSYGYTF
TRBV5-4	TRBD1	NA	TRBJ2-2	TGTGCCAGCAGCTTGGGGGGGGACAGGCGTTGGGAGCTGTTTTTT	CASSLGGDRRWELFF
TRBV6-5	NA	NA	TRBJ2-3	TGTGCCAGCAGTTACTGGACGGGGTCCACAGATACGCAGTATTTT	CASSYWTGSTDTQYF
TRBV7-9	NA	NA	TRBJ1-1	TGTGCCAGCAGCCGGTGGGTACAGGGGAACACTGAAGCTTTCTTT	CASSRWVQGNTEAFF
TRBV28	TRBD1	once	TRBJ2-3	TGTGCCAGCAGCACTAAGAGGACAGGCTACTATCTAGGAGATACGCAGTATTTT	CASSTKRTGYYLGDTQYF
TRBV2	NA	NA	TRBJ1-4	TGTGCCAGCAGGGAAGGACATGTCCACGAAAAACTGTTTTTT	CASREGHVHEKLFF
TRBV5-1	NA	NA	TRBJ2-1	TGCGCCAGCAGCCTACAAGGGGCAGGGGACCTCCATGAGCAGTTCTTC	CASSLQGAGDLHEQFF
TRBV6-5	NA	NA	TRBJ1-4	TGTGCCTCACAGAGCATTAATGAAAAACTGTTTTTT	CASQSINEKLFF
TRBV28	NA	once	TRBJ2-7	TGTGCCAGCAGTTTAAGTCAGTCCTACGAGCAGTACTTC	CASSLSQSYEQYF
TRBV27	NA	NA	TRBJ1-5	TGTGCCAGCAGTGCCTTCGGGGGGGGGTGGGAGAGCAATCAGCCCCAGCATTTT	CASSAFGGGWESNQPQHF
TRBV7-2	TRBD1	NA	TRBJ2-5	TGTGCCAGCCTCCGGGACAGGGAAGAGACCCAGTACTTC	CASLRDREETQYF
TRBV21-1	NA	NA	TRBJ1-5	TGTGCCAGCAGCGGCGGACAGGGCGATCAGCCCCAGCATTTT	CASSGGQGDQPQHF
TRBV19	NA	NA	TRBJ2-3	TGTGCCAGTAGTATAGATTCAACGGGAACAGATACGCAGTATTTT	CASSIDSTGTDTQYF
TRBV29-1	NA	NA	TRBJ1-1	TGCAGCGCAAAAACGCAGGGCCGACGGGAAGCTTTCTTT	CSAKTQGRREAFF
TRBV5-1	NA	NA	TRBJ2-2	TGCGCCAGCTCCCCGGGACAAACCGTGAACACCGGGGAGCTGTTTTTT	CASSPGQTVNTGELFF
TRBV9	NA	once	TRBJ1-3	TGTGCCAGCAGCCCCCAGCAGGCGGGGAACACCATATATTTT	CASSPQQAGNTIYF
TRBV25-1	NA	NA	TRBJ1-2	TGTGCCAGCAGTAGACAGCAACTGGGAAAGACCTATGGCTACACCTTC	CASSRQQLGKTYGYTF
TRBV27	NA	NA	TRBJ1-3	TGTGCCAGCAGTGCCCAACCATCAATCGACACTGGGAACACCATATATTTT	CASSAQPSIDTGNTIYF
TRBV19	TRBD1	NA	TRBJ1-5	TGTGCCAGTAGTTTCGACAGGGTTAGACAGCCCCAGCATTTT	CASSFDRVRQPQHF
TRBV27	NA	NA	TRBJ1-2	TGTGCCAGCAGTTTTGGGCAGGACTATGGCTACACCTTC	CASSFGQDYGYTF
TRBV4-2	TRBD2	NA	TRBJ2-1	TGTGCCAGCAGCCAACCCCGGGGGGGCGGGGACAATGAGCAGTTCTTC	CASSQPRGGGDNEQFF
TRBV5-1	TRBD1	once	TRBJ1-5	TGCGCCAGCAGCGTCAGACAGGGTATCAATCAGCCCCAGCATTTT	CASSVRQGINQPQHF
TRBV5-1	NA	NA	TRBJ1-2	TGCGCCAGCAGCGAGACCGGAGGTGGCTACACCTTC	CASSETGGGYTF
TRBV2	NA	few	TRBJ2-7	TGTGCCAGCAAAGGGGTCGCCGTTGTCTACGAGCAGTACTTC	CASKGVAVVYEQYF
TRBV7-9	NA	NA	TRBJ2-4	TGTGCCAGCAGCTTGACGGGACTGCTAGCCAAAAACATTCAGTACTTC	CASSLTGLLAKNIQYF
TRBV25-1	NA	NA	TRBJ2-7	TGTGCCAGCAGTGTCCTACAGAACAGTTCCTACGAGCAGTACTTC	CASSVLQNSSYEQYF
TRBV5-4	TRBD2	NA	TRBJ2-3	TGTGCCAGCAGACCATCCTTCGCGGGGGTACGCACAGATACGCAGTATTTT	CASRPSFAGVRTDTQYF
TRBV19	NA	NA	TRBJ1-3	TGTGCCAGTAGTGACAATGGGCTCTCTGGAAACACCATATATTTT	CASSDNGLSGNTIYF
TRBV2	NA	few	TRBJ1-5	TGTGCCAGCAGCCTGGACAGAGTCAATCAGCCCCAGCATTTT	CASSLDRVNQPQHF
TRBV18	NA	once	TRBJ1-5	TGTGCCAGCTCCTATGCGGGGGGAAGCAATCAGCCCCAGCATTTT	CASSYAGGSNQPQHF
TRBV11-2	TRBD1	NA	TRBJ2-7	TGTGCCGGGGAGGGACAGGGGGGCTACGAGCAGTACTTC	CAGEGQGGYEQYF
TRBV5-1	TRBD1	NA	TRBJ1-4	TGCGCCAGCGCGACGGACAGGCGGGGATTAGAAAAACTGTTTTTT	CASATDRRGLEKLFF
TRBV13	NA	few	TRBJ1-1	TGTGCCAGCGCCGCCGGGGGGGGGAACACTGAAGCTTTCTTT	CASAAGGGNTEAFF
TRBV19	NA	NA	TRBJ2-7	TGTGCCAGTAGTAGGGGCAGGGACGAGCAGTACTTC	CASSRGRDEQYF
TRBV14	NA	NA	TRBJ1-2	TGTGCCAGCAGCCACCAGACAGACTATGGCTACACCTTC	CASSHQTDYGYTF
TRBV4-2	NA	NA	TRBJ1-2	TGTGCCAGCAGCCACACAATCTATGGCTACACCTTC	CASSHTIYGYTF
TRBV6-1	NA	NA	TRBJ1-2	TGTGCCAGCAGTGAAGCGACAGGCTATGGCTACACCTTC	CASSEATGYGYTF